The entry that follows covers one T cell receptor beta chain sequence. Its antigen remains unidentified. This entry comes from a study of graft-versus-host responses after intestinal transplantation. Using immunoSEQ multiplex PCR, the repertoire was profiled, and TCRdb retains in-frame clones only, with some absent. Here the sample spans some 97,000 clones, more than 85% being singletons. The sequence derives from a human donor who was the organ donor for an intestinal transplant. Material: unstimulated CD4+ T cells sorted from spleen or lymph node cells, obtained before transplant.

DNA of the CDR3: TGTGCCAGTAGTATGGGCCAGGGGCCGACCTACGAGCAGTACTTC. Translating it yields CASSMGQGPTYEQYF. V and J are TRBV19 and TRBJ2-7; tentatively, D is TRBD1 (6 bases). Trimming stripped 3 bases from V and 2 bases from J, with 14 bases between. The CDR3 loop spans 15 amino acids. Germline CDR1 LNHDA, CDR2 SQIVND (reference sequence).